The 26 T cell receptor beta chains reported below all come from one sample, sequenced in a study of regulatory T cells in long-lasting Graves disease. According to the study, TCR beta libraries were built with iRepertoire HTBI primers and CDR3-region Arm-PCR. TCRdb independently ran MiXCR on the multiplex PCR reads; one entry per CDR3 protein. The sample holds 420,000 or so distinct CDR3 sequences, around 17% seen once. Time point noted: newly diagnosed GD, antithyroid drugs for less than 3 months. The TCR library was made from RNA that had been extracted from PBMCs in TRIzol. These sequences were also reported in another study, on T cells in Graves' hyperthyroidism and ophthalmopathy.

This specimen consisted of peripheral blood mononuclear cells (PBMCs), obtained at new diagnosis, from a patient treated with antithyroid drugs. These receptor sequences come from a woman aged 18-30 years with Graves disease.

The chain carries TRBV6-1 and TRBJ2-5, with 7 bases aligning to TRBD1. Germline V gives CDR1 MNHNS, CDR2 SASEGT. J gave up 4 bases and V 6 bases, and 11 bases lay outside the gene matches. The CDR3 spans 15 residues. The chain's CDR3 is CASRLEGALRETQYF. DNA for the CDR3: TGTGCCAGCAGACTTGAGGGGGCTTTGAGAGAGACCCAGTACTTC.

The sample holds a few counts of this clonotype. Its ends do not fully match the called genes, so a read error is possible. The V and J genes are TRBV6-5 and TRBJ2-3, with 7 bases aligning to TRBD2. CDR1 MNHEY and CDR2 SVGAGI come from the germline V gene. The CDR3 extends over 14 amino acids. In DNA, the CDR3 is TGTGCCAGCAGTTACTTAGGGGCGGGAGATACGCAGTGTTTT. This codes for CASSYLGAGDTQCF.

As for this clonotype: A junction end diverges from the germline sequence, so it may reflect a read error. The CDR3 nucleotides are TGTGCCAGCAGCCATAACGACCGAGGGGACTACGAGCGGTACTTC. Translating gives CASSHNDRGDYERYF. The V gene is TRBV4-2, the J gene TRBJ2-7; 7 positions match TRBD2. Per germline, CDR1 LGHNA and CDR2 YNFKEQ. CDR3 length: 15 amino acids.

In its sample, this clonotype was seen many times. The rearrangement uses TRBV18 and TRBJ2-7; 7 bases are shared with TRBD1. Germline V gives CDR1 KGHSH, CDR2 LQKENI. The CDR3 is made up of 12 amino acids. After removal of 4 bases from V and 5 bases from J, the junction contained 2 bases not matched to a gene. CDR3 bases: TGTGCCAGCTCACGGGACAGCGACGAGCAGTACTTC. The encoded protein is CASSRDSDEQYF.

This clonotype has ten or more counts. This chain links TRBV11-2 with TRBJ2-7; 12 bases map to TRBD2. The V gene's germline CDR1 is SGHAT and CDR2 FQNNGV. Losses at the gene ends were 5 bases for V and 2 bases for J; bases not matched to a gene: 16. CDR3 length: 19 amino acids. The CDR3 DNA sequence: TGTGCCAGCAGCCCCCTAGCGGGAGGGCCGAAGAATAGCCCCTACGAGCAGTACTTC. The encoded protein is CASSPLAGGPKNSPYEQYF.

The V gene is TRBV10-3, the J gene TRBJ2-2; TRBD2 matches 11 bases. CDR1 and CDR2 from the germline V gene are ENHRY and SYGVKD. J gave up 0 bases and V 5 bases, and 11 bases lay outside the gene matches. The CDR3 runs to 19 residues. The CDR3 coding sequence is TGTGCCATCAGTTCTTTTGGGGGACTAGCGGAGACGAACACCGGGGAGCTGTTTTTT. It specifies CAISSFGGLAETNTGELFF.

The V gene is TRBV2, the J gene TRBJ2-7, with TRBD2 matching 12 bases. The V and J ends lost 5 bases and 6 bases, in that order; junction bases with no gene match: 11. Per the germline V gene, CDR1 is SNHLY and CDR2 is FYNNEI. The CDR3 covers 16 residues. The DNA of the CDR3 is TGTGCCAGCAGTAGGCTAGCGGGAGGGCCAGTAGGCGAGCAGTACTTC. It specifies CASSRLAGGPVGEQYF.

The chain links TRBV11-3 to TRBJ2-1; 14 bases map to TRBD2. Trimming at V came to 6 bases and at J to 0 bases, leaving 16 bases not matched to a gene. CDR3 length: 21 residues. Per the germline V gene, CDR1 is SGHNT and CDR2 is YENEEA. CDR3 loop: CASSFTGSGTSGRASYNEQFF. The CDR3 region has the DNA TGTGCCAGCAGTTTCACCGGGTCCGGGACTAGCGGGAGAGCCTCCTACAATGAGCAGTTCTTC.

This clonotype was found a few times. CDR3 sequence reads: CASSQDASGTDTQYF. The CDR3, as DNA: TGCGCCAGCAGCCAAGATGCTAGCGGCACAGATACGCAGTATTTT. V usage is TRBV4-3 and J usage is TRBJ2-3; maybe TRBD2 (6 bases). The germline gives CDR1 LGHNA, CDR2 YSLEER. The CDR3 totals 15 residues. V dropped 0 bases and J dropped 1 base, with 8 bases sitting between them.

CDR3 in DNA: TGTGCCAGCAGTTACGGGCCGGGGGCAGGCTATGGCTACACCTTC. This sequence encodes CASSYGPGAGYGYTF. This chain uses TRBV6-5 with TRBJ1-2, with a possible D match to TRBD1 (6 bases). In germline, CDR1 is MNHEY, CDR2 SVGAGI. Trimming left V 2 bases short and J 4 bases short, with 14 bases between. The CDR3 is 15 residues long.

On this clonotype itself: A much larger clonotype is one base distant, so this may be a read error. V is TRBV30 and J is TRBJ1-1; 8 bases map to TRBD1. Per the germline V gene, CDR1 is GTSNPN and CDR2 is SVGIG (reference sequence). V lost 0 bases and J lost 3; bases outside the gene matches: 0. The CDR3 totals 13 residues. CDR3 loop: CAWSVQGDTEAFF. CDR3 in DNA: TGTGCCTGGAGTGTACAGGGGGACACTGAAGCTTTCTTT.

In its sample, this clonotype was seen many times. The genes are TRBV18 and TRBJ2-7; perhaps TRBD1 as D (6 bases). This CDR3 has 15 residues. The germline V and J ends were trimmed by 0 bases and 5 bases, with 14 bases remaining between them. Germline values: CDR1 KGHSH, CDR2 LQKENI. The CDR3 region has the DNA TGTGCCAGCTCACCACCGGCAGGGGCAAAGGACGAGCAGTACTTC. Protein: CASSPPAGAKDEQYF.

This clonotype occurred many times. This chain uses TRBV2 with TRBJ2-1; no firm D call. CDR3 length: 13 residues. Trimming removed 7 bases from V and 2 bases from J, with 9 bases in between. From germline, CDR1 is SNHLY and CDR2 FYNNEI. Here the CDR3 reads CASKDPAYNEQFF. For the CDR3, the DNA is TGTGCCAGCAAAGATCCAGCCTACAATGAGCAGTTCTTC. Full variable domain (remainder filled in from reference TRBV2 and TRBJ2-1): EPEVTQTPSHQVTQMGQEVILRCVPISNHLYFYWYRQILGQKVEFLVSFYNNEISEKSEIFDDQFSVERPDGSNFTLKIRSTKLEDSAMYFCASKDPAYNEQFFGPGTRLTVL.

The chain uses TRBV20-1 and TRBJ2-1; 12 bases line up with TRBD1. The CDR3 contains 16 residues. The V segment lost 0 bases and the J segment 7 bases; nucleotides outside the gene matches: 7. The germline CDR1 and CDR2 sequences are DFQATT and SNEGSKA (reference sequence). CDR3 DNA: TGCAGTGCTAGAGATAGGGACAGGGGGCGTGGAAATGAGCAGTTCTTC. It yields the protein CSARDRDRGRGNEQFF.

In this sample, this clonotype turned up many times. The chain employs TRBV6-1 and TRBJ1-1; maybe TRBD1 (6 bases). V was trimmed by 4 bases and J by 3 bases, leaving 9 bases between them. Germline V gives CDR1 MNHNS, CDR2 SASEGT. The CDR3 is 13 residues long. In nucleotides, the CDR3 is TGTGCCAGCAGTGCTGGGGGGCACACTGAAGCTTTCTTT. This encodes CASSAGGHTEAFF.

This clonotype has a handful of counts. The chain has TRBV20-1 and TRBJ2-2, with 9 bases identical to TRBD2. Germline-derived CDR1 and CDR2 are DFQATT and SNEGSKA (reference sequence). After removal of 1 base from V and 2 bases from J, the junction contained 2 bases not matched to a gene. CDR3 length: 15 amino acids. CDR3 sequence (DNA): TGCAGTGCTAGAGTAGCGGGGGCTAACACCGGGGAGCTGTTTTTT. The encoded protein is CSARVAGANTGELFF.

This clonotype has a count of ten or more. The chain has TRBV7-2 and TRBJ2-7; 8 bases fit TRBD1. Unmatched junction bases numbered 12, after V lost 5 bases and J lost 9 bases. Germline-derived CDR1 and CDR2 are SGHTA and FQGNSA. The CDR3 extends over 14 amino acids. The CDR3 reads CASSVSGGTTGQYF. As DNA, the CDR3 is TGTGCCAGCAGCGTATCAGGGGGCACCACCGGGCAGTACTTC.

This chain links TRBV3-1 with TRBJ2-7; D is possibly TRBD2 (6 bases). CDR1 is LGHDT and CDR2 is YNNKEL in the germline V gene (reference sequence). The germline V and J ends were trimmed by 4 bases and 2 bases, with 15 bases remaining between them. The CDR3 consists of 15 residues. This CDR3 is CASSPSGTYPYEQYF. CDR3 DNA sequence: TGTGCCAGCAGCCCGTCCGGGACTTATCCCTACGAGCAGTACTTC.

This clonotype has just a few counts. One base away lies a much larger clone, so this may be a sequencing read error. This chain uses TRBV12-3 or TRBV12-4 with TRBJ2-1, with a weak D call TRBD2 (6 bases). CDR3 length equals 12 residues. Trimming left V 6 bases short and J 10 bases short, with 13 bases between. The CDR3 DNA reads TGTGCCAGCAGCGAACTAGCAAACGAGCAGTTCTTC. Its protein product is CASSELANEQFF.

This clonotype has ten or more counts. This sequence joins TRBV29-1 and TRBJ2-3; no definite D call. Germline V lookup: CDR1 SQVTM, CDR2 ANQGSEA. The CDR3 has 15 amino acids. Trimming pared 7 bases from V and 1 base from J, leaving 18 bases between. CDR3 bases: TGCAGCGCCGGCGGTCCGACCTCTGGCACAGATACGCAGTATTTT. Amino acids: CSAGGPTSGTDTQYF.

The table lists this clonotype with many counts. J is TRBJ2-7 and V is TRBV28; D perhaps matches TRBD2 (6 bases). Germline lookup yields CDR1 MDHEN and CDR2 SYDVKM. The CDR3 runs to 16 residues. The V end was cut by 4 bases, the J end by 4 bases, with 20 bases between. The CDR3 sequence is CASSSPGSGSLYEQYF. DNA for the CDR3: TGTGCCAGCAGTTCCCCAGGTAGCGGAAGCCTATACGAGCAGTACTTC.

The J gene is TRBJ1-5, the V gene TRBV6-1, with a weak D call TRBD1 (5 bases). This CDR3 is 18 amino acids long. Trimming cost V 7 bases and J 7 bases, with 29 bases left between them. Germline V gene data show CDR1 as MNHNS and CDR2 as SASEGT. CDR3 sequence reads: CASIREDRAGRGRQPQHF. The CDR3 DNA reads TGTGCCAGCATCAGGGAGGATAGGGCAGGGCGAGGCAGACAGCCCCAGCATTTT.

In its sample, this clonotype was seen once. The chain joins TRBV27 to TRBJ2-3; no definite D call. The J call may be in error: the DNA end matches TRBJ2-7 better. Per the germline V gene, CDR1 is MNHEY and CDR2 is SMNVEV (reference sequence). CDR3 length: 14 amino acids. The CDR3 DNA is TGTGCCAGCAGCTTCGCAGCCTTAGCCTACGAGCAGTACTTC. Its protein product is CASSFAALAYEQYF.

This clonotype was counted many times. The chain recombines TRBV7-3 with TRBJ2-3; 9 bases align to TRBD2. From germline, CDR1 is SGHTA and CDR2 FQGTGA. This CDR3 is built from 16 residues. Trimming removed 5 bases from V and 0 bases from J; junction bases left unmatched: 6. DNA for the CDR3: TGTGCCAGCAGCCCCCTAGCGGGACCCAGCACAGATACGCAGTATTTT. This sequence encodes CASSPLAGPSTDTQYF.

This clonotype was recorded many times. This rearrangement joins TRBV7-9 to TRBJ2-7, with D maybe TRBD1 (6 bases). V was shortened by 5 bases and J by 4 bases, with 18 bases between the two germline ends. The CDR3 length is 15 residues. Germline V gene data show CDR1 as SEHNR and CDR2 as FQNEAQ (reference sequence). Here the CDR3 reads CASSQPVDRSYEQYF. The CDR3 DNA reads as TGTGCCAGCAGCCAACCCGTCGACAGGAGTTACGAGCAGTACTTC.

V usage is TRBV5-1 and J usage is TRBJ2-2; D not certain. Trimming stripped 3 bases from V and 1 base from J, with 4 bases between. Germline lookup yields CDR1 SGHRS and CDR2 YFSETQ. The CDR3 spans 13 residues. The CDR3 DNA reads as TGCGCCAGCAGCTCTAAGAACACCGGGGAGCTGTTTTTT. It specifies CASSSKNTGELFF.